Listed here is a single T cell receptor (beta chain). Its matching antigen is unknown. Germline CDR1 MNHEY, CDR2 SVGEGT. CDR3 length: 16 amino acids. The junction had 13 bases not matched to a gene; V was cut back by 9 bases and J by 4 bases. This entry is derived from a study of post-analysis software for immune sequencing data. Overall study context: Both relapsing-remitting and secondary progressive multiple sclerosis featured among the disease courses, as did progressive-relapsing multiple sclerosis.

Unique molecular identifiers tagged the TCR beta cDNA libraries. TCRdb called the PCR reads again in MiXCR, with one record for every CDR3 protein. The sample shows fewer than 850,000 distinct CDR3 sequences, under 60% of them seen only once. Notes on the study in general: Comparison of patients with controls showed 4 to 6 TRBV segments more frequent in patients, TRBV5-6, TRBV5-1 and TRBV20-1 among them.

Sequenced: blood. V usage is TRBV6-2 or TRBV6-3 and J usage is TRBJ2-3, with 10 positions matching TRBD1. The source of this sequence is a girl under 18 with multiple sclerosis. The CDR3: CASKTSRDRGADTQYF. CDR3 nucleotide sequence: TGTGCCAGTAAAACCTCCCGGGACAGGGGCGCAGATACGCAGTATTTT.